This T cell receptor beta chain is from a study of T cell responses to AZD1222 COVID-19 vaccine. TCRdb keeps only in-frame clones here, not all; method: immunoSEQ multiplex PCR. The sample consists of 150,000 or so clones, roughly nine tenths of them appearing once. CDR1 is KGHSH, CDR2 LQKENI, per germline. V lost 3 bases and J 4 bases, leaving 15 bases between the germline ends. The CDR3 contains 15 residues. Study-level points and caveats: Most donors were white British, females outnumbered males, and clonal diversity was possibly underestimated. Vaccine-associated CD4 TCRs ranged over spike, dominating at 160-218 and 743-854.

With respect to this clone: Its antigen is unidentified.

This chain joins TRBV18 and TRBJ1-2; D remains unclear. The receptor comes from an adult in good health. This sample comprised peripheral blood, obtained on day 0 of AZD1222 vaccination. Here the CDR3 reads CASSPEITDIYGYTF. The CDR3 coding sequence is TGTGCCAGCTCACCGGAGATAACCGACATCTATGGCTACACCTTC.